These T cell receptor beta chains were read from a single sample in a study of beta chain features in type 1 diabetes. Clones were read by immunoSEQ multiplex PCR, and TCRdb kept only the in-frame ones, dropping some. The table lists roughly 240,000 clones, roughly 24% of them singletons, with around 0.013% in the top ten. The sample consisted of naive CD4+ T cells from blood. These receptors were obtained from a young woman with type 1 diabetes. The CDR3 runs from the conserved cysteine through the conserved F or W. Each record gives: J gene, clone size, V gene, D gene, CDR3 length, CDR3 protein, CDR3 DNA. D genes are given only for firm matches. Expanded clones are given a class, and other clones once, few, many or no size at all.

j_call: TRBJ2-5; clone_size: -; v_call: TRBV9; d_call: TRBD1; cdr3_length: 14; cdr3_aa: CASSATGRQETQYF; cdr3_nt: TGTGCCAGCAGCGCGACAGGGCGTCAAGAGACCCAGTACTTC
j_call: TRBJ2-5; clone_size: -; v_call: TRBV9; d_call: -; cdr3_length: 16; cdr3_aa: CASSVAVGGRQETQYF; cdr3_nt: TGTGCCAGCAGCGTAGCTGTGGGGGGACGCCAAGAGACCCAGTACTTC
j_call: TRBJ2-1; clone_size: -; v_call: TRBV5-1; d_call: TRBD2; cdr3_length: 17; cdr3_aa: CASSWGLAGVRYNEQFF; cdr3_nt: TGCGCCAGCAGCTGGGGACTAGCGGGAGTTCGTTACAATGAGCAGTTCTTC
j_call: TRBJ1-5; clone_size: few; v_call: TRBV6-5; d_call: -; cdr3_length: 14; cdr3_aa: CASSKHGANQPQHF; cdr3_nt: TGTGCCAGCAGTAAGCATGGGGCCAATCAGCCCCAGCATTTT
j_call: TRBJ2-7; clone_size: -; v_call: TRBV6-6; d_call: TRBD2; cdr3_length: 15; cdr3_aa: CASRIGPGLVYEQYF; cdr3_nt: TGTGCCAGCAGAATAGGCCCGGGACTAGTCTACGAGCAGTACTTC
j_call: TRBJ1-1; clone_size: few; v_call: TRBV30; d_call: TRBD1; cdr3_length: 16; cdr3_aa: CAWSPKDRTKNTEAFF; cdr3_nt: TGTGCCTGGAGTCCCAAGGACAGGACCAAGAACACTGAAGCTTTCTTT
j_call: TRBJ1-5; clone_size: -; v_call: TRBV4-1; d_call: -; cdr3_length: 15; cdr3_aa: CASSQTVGGNQPQHF; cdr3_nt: TGCGCCAGCAGCCAGACCGTTGGAGGCAATCAGCCCCAGCATTTT
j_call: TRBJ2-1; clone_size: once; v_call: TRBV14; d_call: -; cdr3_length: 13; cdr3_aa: CASSRIGWNEQFF; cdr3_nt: TGTGCCAGCAGCCGGATCGGGTGGAATGAGCAGTTCTTC
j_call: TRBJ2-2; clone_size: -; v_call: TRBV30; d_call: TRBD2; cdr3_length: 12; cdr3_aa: CAWSGAGGWLFF; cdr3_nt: TGTGCCTGGAGTGGAGCGGGAGGATGGCTGTTTTTT
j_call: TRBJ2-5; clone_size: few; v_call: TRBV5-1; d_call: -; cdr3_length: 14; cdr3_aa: CASSLGPNQETQYF; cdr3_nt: TGCGCCAGCAGCTTGGGGCCAAATCAGGAGACCCAGTACTTC
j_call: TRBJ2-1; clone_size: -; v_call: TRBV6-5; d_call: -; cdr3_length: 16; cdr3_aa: CASSYSAGGVRNEQFF; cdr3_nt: TGTGCCAGCAGTTACTCGGCCGGGGGAGTCAGAAATGAGCAGTTCTTC
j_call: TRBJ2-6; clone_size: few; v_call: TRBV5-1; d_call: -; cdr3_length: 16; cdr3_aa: CASSLAYDSGANVLTF; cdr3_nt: TGCGCCAGCAGCTTGGCCTACGACTCTGGGGCCAACGTCCTGACTTTC
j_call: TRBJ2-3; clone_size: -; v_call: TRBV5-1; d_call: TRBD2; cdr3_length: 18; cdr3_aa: CASSLEASGRAGWDTQYF; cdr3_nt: TGCGCCAGCAGCTTGGAAGCTAGCGGGAGGGCCGGTTGGGATACGCAGTATTTT
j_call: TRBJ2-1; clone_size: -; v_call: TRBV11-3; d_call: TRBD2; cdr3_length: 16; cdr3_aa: CASSLGLAGSHDEQFF; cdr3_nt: TGTGCCAGCAGCTTGGGACTAGCGGGGAGTCACGATGAGCAGTTCTTC
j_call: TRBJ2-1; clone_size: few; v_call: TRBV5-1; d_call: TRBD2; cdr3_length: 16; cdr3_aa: CARPPSAGELYNEQFF; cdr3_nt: TGCGCCAGGCCCCCCTCCGCGGGAGAGCTTTACAATGAGCAGTTCTTC
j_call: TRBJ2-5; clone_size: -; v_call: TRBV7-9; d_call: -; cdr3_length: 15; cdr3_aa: CASSLGRVSGETQYF; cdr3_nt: TGTGCCAGCAGCCTCGGCAGGGTGTCAGGGGAGACCCAGTACTTC
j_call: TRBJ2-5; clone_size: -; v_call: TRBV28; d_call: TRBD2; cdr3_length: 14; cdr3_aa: CASRVSGMGETQYF; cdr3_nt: TGTGCCAGCAGAGTTAGCGGGATGGGAGAGACCCAGTACTTC
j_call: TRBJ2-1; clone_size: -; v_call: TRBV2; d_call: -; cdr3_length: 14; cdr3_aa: CASSRRRDEGEQFF; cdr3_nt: TGTGCCAGCAGTCGGCGGAGGGACGAGGGAGAGCAGTTCTTC
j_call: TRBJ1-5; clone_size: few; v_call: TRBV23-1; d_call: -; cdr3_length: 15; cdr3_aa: CASTPSTGLVQPQHF; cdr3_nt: TGCGCCAGCACTCCCTCGACAGGTCTGGTACAGCCCCAGCATTTT
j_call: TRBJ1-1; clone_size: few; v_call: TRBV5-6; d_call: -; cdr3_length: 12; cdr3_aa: CASSLWTAQAFF; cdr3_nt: TGTGCCAGCAGCTTGTGGACAGCGCAAGCTTTCTTT
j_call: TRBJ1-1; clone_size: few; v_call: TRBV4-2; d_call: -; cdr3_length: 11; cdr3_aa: CASSLETEAFF; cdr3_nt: TGTGCCAGCAGCCTTGAGACTGAAGCTTTCTTT
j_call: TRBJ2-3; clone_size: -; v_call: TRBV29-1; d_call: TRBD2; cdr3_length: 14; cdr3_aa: CSVVRLAQSDTQYF; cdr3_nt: TGCAGCGTGGTAAGACTAGCGCAGTCAGATACGCAGTATTTT
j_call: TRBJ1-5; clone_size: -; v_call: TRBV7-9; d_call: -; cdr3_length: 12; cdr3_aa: CASSLENQPQHF; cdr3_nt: TGTGCCAGCAGCCTGGAGAATCAGCCCCAGCATTTT
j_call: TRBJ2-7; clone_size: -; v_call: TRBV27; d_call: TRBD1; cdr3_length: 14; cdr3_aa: CASSLFGQGYEQYF; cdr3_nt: TGTGCCAGCAGTTTATTCGGACAGGGCTACGAGCAGTACTTC
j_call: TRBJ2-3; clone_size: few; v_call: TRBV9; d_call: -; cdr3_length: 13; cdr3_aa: CASSADFADTQYF; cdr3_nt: TGTGCCAGCAGCGCTGACTTCGCAGATACGCAGTATTTT
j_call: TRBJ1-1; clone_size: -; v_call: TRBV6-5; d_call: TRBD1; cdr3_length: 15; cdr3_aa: CASSYNRDRGTEAFF; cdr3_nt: TGTGCCAGCAGTTATAACCGGGACAGGGGAACTGAAGCTTTCTTT
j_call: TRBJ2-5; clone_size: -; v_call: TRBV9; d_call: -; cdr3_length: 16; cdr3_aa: CASSDLHKGRLETQYF; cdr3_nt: TGTGCCAGCAGCGACCTACATAAGGGGCGCTTAGAGACCCAGTACTTC
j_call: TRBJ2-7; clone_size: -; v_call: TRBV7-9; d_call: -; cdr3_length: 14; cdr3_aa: CASKGETHGYEQYF; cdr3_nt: TGTGCCAGCAAGGGGGAGACTCACGGCTACGAGCAGTACTTC
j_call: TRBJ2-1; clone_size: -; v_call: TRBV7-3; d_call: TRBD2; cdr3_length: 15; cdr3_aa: CASSSGLAVWDEQFF; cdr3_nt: TGTGCCAGCAGCTCGGGACTAGCGGTTTGGGATGAGCAGTTCTTC
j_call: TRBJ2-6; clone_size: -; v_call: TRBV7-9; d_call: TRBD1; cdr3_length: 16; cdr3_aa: CASSTQGAWGANVLTF; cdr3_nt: TGTGCCAGCAGCACACAGGGGGCGTGGGGGGCCAACGTCCTGACTTTC
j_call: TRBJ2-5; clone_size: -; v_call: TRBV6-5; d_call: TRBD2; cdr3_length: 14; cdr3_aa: CASSYGTSGETQYF; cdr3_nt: TGTGCCAGCAGTTACGGCACTAGCGGGGAGACCCAGTACTTC
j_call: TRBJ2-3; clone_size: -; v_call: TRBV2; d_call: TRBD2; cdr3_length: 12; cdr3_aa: CASRREGDTQYF; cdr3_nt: TGTGCCAGCAGGCGGGAGGGGGATACGCAGTATTTT
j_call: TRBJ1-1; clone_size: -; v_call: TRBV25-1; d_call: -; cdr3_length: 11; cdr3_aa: CASSETTEAFF; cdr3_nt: TGTGCCAGCAGTGAAACTACTGAAGCTTTCTTT
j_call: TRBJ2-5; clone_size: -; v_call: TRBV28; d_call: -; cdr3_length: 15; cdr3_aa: CASSPDSSGRETQYF; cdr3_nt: TGTGCCAGCAGCCCGGACAGTTCGGGCCGAGAGACCCAGTACTTC
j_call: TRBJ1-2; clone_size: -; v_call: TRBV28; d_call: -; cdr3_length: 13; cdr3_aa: CASSLRQPRGYTF; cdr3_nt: TGTGCCAGCAGTTTGAGACAGCCTAGAGGCTACACCTTC
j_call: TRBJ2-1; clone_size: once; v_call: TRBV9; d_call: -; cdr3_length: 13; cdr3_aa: CASSVGGNNEQFF; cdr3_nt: TGTGCCAGCAGCGTAGGCGGTAACAATGAGCAGTTCTTC